The text below deals with one TCR beta chain. At least ten counts were recorded for this clonotype. Its antigen remains unidentified. It has no much larger one-base neighbor in the sample; base qualities were not kept. Sequencer: Illumina HiSeq 2500. TCR beta libraries were prepared by quantitative 5'-RACE with molecular barcodes. Turning to the authors' computational methods: To identify disease-linked TCR variants, a new computational method was used, one built on a probabilistic model of VDJ rearrangement. In TCRdb, the public reads were trimmed at Q25 with fastp and aligned with MiXCR, with productive beta chains retained. For every CDR3 protein sequence, its rows merge into one entry that carries the most common genes and DNA. The V and J calls and clone size are TCRdb's, not the authors'. This sample is represented by approximately 400,000 distinct CDR3 sequences; 26% of them were singletons. Approximately 1% of the sample goes to the ten largest clones.

This specimen comes from a study of CD8 T cells in ankylosing spondylitis (dated by TCRdb to 2016 to 2017). Regarding the study in general: To find TCR variants linked to disease, the study profiled T cell receptor beta repertoires in ankylosing spondylitis patients and healthy donors. Peripheral blood samples were taken, and synovial fluid was additionally collected from ankylosing spondylitis patients. The full study cohort was made up of under 30 ankylosing spondylitis patients and 108 healthy donors.

Findings and caveats that apply to the study as a whole: Blood from ankylosing spondylitis patients appeared to be characterized by a TCR beta motif made up of several highly homologous amino acid variants. The disease-linked clones had a CD8+ phenotype and were found at relatively low frequencies in peripheral blood. Some of the motif variants had been reported before in the synovial fluid and blood of reactive arthritis patients, a finding that suggests common disease-initiation mechanisms. The disease-linked clones were reported to be significantly enriched in matched synovial fluid samples from ankylosing spondylitis patients.

V sheds 6 bases and J sheds 2 bases, leaving 11 bases between their ends. The CDR3 spans 12 residues, from the cysteine through the phenylalanine. Here the CDR3 DNA is all that survives: 36 bases in frame from base 1. CDR1 and CDR2 (SQVTM, ANQGSEA) derive from the germline V gene. The receptor comes from a male donor with ankylosing spondylitis. The sequencing input was blood, either unsorted or a sorted T cell fraction (not recorded which). Recombination joined TRBV29-1 with TRBJ2-7; a weak D assignment points to TRBD2 (5 bases agree). DNA sequence: TGCAGCGTGCAGCGGAGTACCTACGAGCAGTACTTC. It codes for CSVQRSTYEQYF.